The 27 T cell receptor beta chains below all came from one sample that was sequenced in a study of molecular identifiers for immune sequencing clone quantification. TCRdb used MiXCR to reprocess the PCR reads, holding one entry per CDR3 protein. The sample consists of roughly 320,000 distinct CDR3 sequences, roughly 23% of them appearing once. The sample consisted of naive CD8+ T cells from blood, with Jurkat cell RNA spiked in. Subset reported: FACS-sorted CD8+CD4-CCR7+CD45RA+ naive T cells. These receptors all stem from a human donor in good health. Some libraries in this study had Jurkat cell RNA spiked in.

The chain uses TRBV3-1 and TRBJ2-5, with D unresolved. The CDR3 covers 16 residues. Germline V lookup: CDR1 LGHDT, CDR2 YNNKEL (reference sequence). Deletions cut 1 base from V and 4 bases from J, with 16 bases between. CDR3 nucleotides: TGTGCCAGCAGCCAAGGGTCCGATCCCCCCCGAGAGACCCAGTACTTC. It specifies CASSQGSDPPRETQYF.

This clonotype was seen a handful of times. This chain joins TRBV7-8 and TRBJ1-3; D is ambiguous. There are 15 residues in the CDR3. Germline loops: CDR1 SGHVS, CDR2 FQNEAQ. Trimming pared 4 bases from V and 0 bases from J, leaving 10 bases between. CDR3 loop: CASSSRRSSGNTIYF. The CDR3 DNA reads as TGTGCCAGCAGCTCGAGACGGAGCTCTGGAAACACCATATATTTT.

This clonotype was observed many times. The chain joins TRBV6-5 to TRBJ1-6; D possibly corresponds to TRBD1 (6 bases). Trimming removed 2 bases at V and 8 bases at J, with 10 bases between. Per germline, CDR1 MNHEY and CDR2 SVGAGI. CDR3 size: 14 residues. For the CDR3, the DNA is TGTGCCAGCAGTTACCAAGGGGGACATTCACCCCTCCACTTT. Its translation is CASSYQGGHSPLHF.

A remark on this clonotype: One end of the junction fails to match germline, which may point to a read error. J is TRBJ1-1 and V is TRBV7-9, with D unresolved. The CDR3 covers 18 residues. Germline-derived CDR1 and CDR2 are SEHNR and FQNEAQ (reference sequence). CDR3 in DNA: TGTGCCAGCGGCTTAGAAGGCAGTTCTTTCTGGACGAACACTGAAGCTCTCTTT. As protein: CASGLEGSSFWTNTEALF.

This clonotype was seen many times. The genes are TRBV5-6 and TRBJ2-7; either TRBD1 or TRBD2 may supply D (5 bases each). The V and J ends lost 2 bases and 5 bases respectively, with 11 bases between them. Per the germline V gene, CDR1 is SGHDT and CDR2 is YYEEEE. This CDR3 contains 13 residues. The CDR3 sequence is CASSFLGDHEQYF. CDR3 DNA sequence: TGTGCCAGCAGCTTTCTTGGGGACCACGAGCAGTACTTC.

The sample holds many counts of this clonotype. The rearrangement links TRBV6-6 to TRBJ2-7, with D tentatively TRBD1 (5 bases). Trimming shortened V by 2 bases and J by 5 bases, and 13 bases separated the two germline ends. In germline, CDR1 is MNHNY, CDR2 SVGAGI (reference sequence). CDR3 length: 14 amino acids. This chain's CDR3 is CASSYRQGPHEQYF. The CDR3 DNA reads TGTGCCAGCAGTTACCGTCAGGGTCCCCACGAGCAGTACTTC.

This clonotype appeared many times. This chain connects TRBV20-1 to TRBJ1-6; D is possibly TRBD1 (5 bases). The V and J ends lost 0 bases and 11 bases respectively, with 14 bases between them. Germline V gene sequence: CDR1 DFQATT, CDR2 SNEGSKA (reference sequence). This CDR3 has 14 amino acids. CDR3 region: CSAREEGMLAPLHF. The CDR3 DNA follows: TGCAGTGCTAGAGAAGAGGGGATGTTGGCACCCCTCCACTTT.

Regarding this clonotype: This CDR3 is missing its conserved last phenylalanine or tryptophan, likely due to a read error. The rearrangement links TRBV27 to TRBJ2-7; the D gene could be TRBD1 or TRBD2 (5 bases each). Germline assignment: CDR1 MNHEY and CDR2 SMNVEV (reference sequence). The CDR3 is made up of 16 amino acids. V lost 5 bases and J 4 bases, leaving 21 bases between the germline ends. The CDR3 DNA follows: TGTGCCAGCAGTCCCGAGGGCAGTGGGGCCCAATACGAGCAGTACTCC. Amino acids: CASSPEGSGAQYEQYS.

This clonotype was recorded a few times. A much bigger clone sits one base away, suggesting this may be a read error. The J gene is TRBJ2-5, the V gene TRBV7-2; 8 bases match TRBD2. The germline V gene encodes CDR1 SGHTA and CDR2 FQGNSA. This CDR3 is built from 15 residues. The CDR3 DNA follows: TGTGCCAGCACCTCCGAGAGCGGGAGTTATGAGACCCAGCACTTC. As protein: CASTSESGSYETQHF.

This clonotype was detected many times. The chain is built from TRBV7-9 and TRBJ1-4; D may be TRBD1 (5 bases). V lost 5 bases and J lost 5, with 9 bases in between. This CDR3 is built from 13 residues. Germline V gene sequence: CDR1 SEHNR, CDR2 FQNEAQ (reference sequence). The CDR3 loop reads CASSRDENEKLFF. DNA for the CDR3: TGTGCCAGCAGCAGGGACGAGAATGAAAAACTGTTTTTT.

There are many counts of this clonotype. V and J are TRBV13 and TRBJ2-3, with 10 bases fitting TRBD1. The CDR3 consists of 14 residues. The germline V gene has CDR1 PRHDT and CDR2 FYEKMQ (reference sequence). V was clipped by 5 bases and J by 5 bases; unmatched bases: 4. DNA for the CDR3: TGTGCCAGCAGCCCAGGGACAGGGGTAGATACGCAGTATTTT. Translation: CASSPGTGVDTQYF.

With respect to this clonotype: The CDR3 end shows no conserved phenylalanine or tryptophan, and so a read error is likely. The chain joins TRBV9 to TRBJ1-1, with D possibly matching TRBD1 (6 bases). The V gene lost 3 bases and the J gene lost 5 bases, with 8 bases spanning the gap. CDR1 SGDLS and CDR2 YYNGEE come from the germline V gene. The CDR3 has 12 amino acids. CDR3 nucleotide sequence: TGTGCCAGCAGCGGGACAGAGACTGAAGCTTTCTCT. This gives the protein CASSGTETEAFS.

This clonotype was detected ten times or more. The V and J genes are TRBV5-6 and TRBJ1-1; D is unclear. The germline V gene has CDR1 SGHDT and CDR2 YYEEEE. V lost 0 bases and J lost 1, with 10 bases in between. This CDR3 has 15 amino acids. CDR3: CASSLVRRRNTEAFF. The CDR3 nucleotides read TGTGCCAGCAGCTTGGTCCGGCGGAGGAACACTGAAGCTTTCTTT.

The CDR3 protein is CASSRLATMKNTGELFF. In nucleotides, the CDR3 is TGTGCCAGCAGTCGTCTAGCGACTATGAAGAACACCGGGGAGCTGTTTTTT. This chain joins TRBV28 and TRBJ2-2, with D perhaps TRBD2 (6 bases). The CDR3 covers 17 residues. V lost 5 bases, J lost 1 base, and 17 bases lay in between. Germline CDR1 and CDR2: MDHEN and SYDVKM.

This chain links TRBV15 with TRBJ2-5; no clear D. V was clipped by 4 bases and J by 5 bases, with 26 bases between them. CDR1 and CDR2 from the germline V gene are LNHNV and YYDKDF (reference sequence). The CDR3 sequence is 18 residues long. CDR3 coding DNA: TGTGCCACCAGCACCTCTCCCCTAAATACGGCTGGGTTCGAGACCCAGTACTTC. Its protein is CATSTSPLNTAGFETQYF.

This clonotype was observed at least ten times. V and J are TRBV4-1 and TRBJ2-3, with D possibly being TRBD2 (5 bases). The V and J ends lost 1 base and 0 bases respectively, with 8 bases between them. The CDR3 spans 15 residues. CDR1 is MGHRA and CDR2 is YSYEKL in the germline V gene. CDR3 residues: CASSQVGLSTDTQYF. In DNA, the CDR3 is TGCGCCAGCAGCCAAGTCGGACTCAGCACAGATACGCAGTATTTT.

Of note for this clonotype: A much more abundant neighbour one base away suggests this may be a read error. V and J are TRBV5-4 and TRBJ1-1; D perhaps matches TRBD1 (6 bases). CDR3 length: 14 amino acids. The germline CDR1 and CDR2 sequences are SGHNT and YYREEE (reference sequence). CDR3 in amino acids: CASGLGRGNTEAFF. The CDR3 DNA reads as TGTGCCAGCGGCTTGGGCAGGGGTAACACTGAAGCTTTCTTT.

Many counts were recorded for this clonotype. The junction does not match germline at one end; this may be a read error. This chain joins TRBV19 and TRBJ2-7; 8 nucleotides align to TRBD1. This CDR3 is built from 13 residues. Germline CDR1 reads LNHDA; CDR2 reads SQIVND (reference sequence). The CDR3 is CASSIGTGYEQYF. CDR3 coding DNA: TGCGCCAGCAGCATCGGGACAGGCTACGAGCAGTACTTC. The variable domain in full, with the rest retrieved from reference TRBV19 and TRBJ2-7, is DGGITQSPKYLFRKEGQNVTLSCEQNLNHDAMYWYRQDPGQGLRLIYYSQIVNDFQKGDIAEGYSVSREKKESFPLTVTSAQKNPTAFYLCASSIGTGYEQYFGPGTRLTVT.

Ten or more counts support this clonotype. The V and J genes are TRBV6-1 and TRBJ2-2; perhaps TRBD1 as D (6 bases). Germline CDR1 reads MNHNS; CDR2 reads SASEGT. The V end lost 3 bases, the J end lost 3 bases, and 17 bases lay between the germline ends. The CDR3 spans 17 residues. The CDR3 coding sequence is TGTGCCAGCAGTGACTTAGCCGGGACATTAGACACCGGGGAGCTGTTTTTT. It codes for CASSDLAGTLDTGELFF.

This clonotype was counted ten times or more. This chain uses TRBV28 with TRBJ1-5; D unclear. Germline CDR1 MDHEN, CDR2 SYDVKM. With 5 bases removed from V and 7 bases from J, the gap between germline ends came to 15 bases. This CDR3 contains 14 residues. The CDR3 DNA follows: TGTGCCAGCAGTCCTAATTCATATCGGCAGCCCCAGCATTTT. This translates into CASSPNSYRQPQHF.

This clonotype was counted ten times or more. The CDR3 nucleotides read TGTGCCAGCAGCCATGGGACTAGCGGTAGCACAGATACGCAGTATTTT. It codes for CASSHGTSGSTDTQYF. V gene TRBV5-6 combines with J gene TRBJ2-3, with TRBD2 matching 11 bases. Germline loops: CDR1 SGHDT, CDR2 YYEEEE. Trimming at V came to 4 bases and at J to 0 bases, leaving 4 bases not matched to a gene. The CDR3 length is 16 residues. The variable domain in full, with the rest retrieved from reference TRBV5-6 and TRBJ2-3, is DAGVTQSPTHLIKTRGQQVTLRCSPKSGHDTVSWYQQALGQGPQFIFQYYEEEERQRGNFPDRFSGHQFPNYSSELNVNALLLGDSALYLCASSHGTSGSTDTQYFGPGTRLTVL.

This clonotype was counted ten times or more. The chain uses TRBV7-2 and TRBJ2-3; tentative D call: TRBD2 (6 bases). V gave up 5 bases and J gave up 8 bases, with 20 bases separating them. This CDR3 comprises 15 residues. CDR1 SGHTA and CDR2 FQGNSA come from the germline V gene. The CDR3 sequence is CASSPLLGPGGTQYF. Written as DNA, the CDR3 is TGTGCCAGCAGCCCCCTTTTGGGGCCCGGGGGTACGCAGTATTTT. The full variable domain, its missing parts supplied by reference TRBV7-2 and TRBJ2-3, is GAGVSQSPSNKVTEKGKDVELRCDPISGHTALYWYRQSLGQGLEFLIYFQGNSAPDKSGLPSDRFSAERTGGSVSTLTIQRTQQEDSAVYLCASSPLLGPGGTQYFGPGTRLTVL.

This clonotype was detected many times. The V and J genes are TRBV29-1 and TRBJ2-7; 7 bases match TRBD1. Germline V gene sequence: CDR1 SQVTM, CDR2 ANQGSEA. V gave up 2 bases and J gave up 7 bases; unmatched junction bases: 11. CDR3 length: 14 residues. The CDR3 DNA sequence: TGCAGCGTTGAAATAGGGGACAGTCTTATTGAGCAGTACTTC. Translated: CSVEIGDSLIEQYF.

This clonotype showed up many times. The J gene is TRBJ2-3, the V gene TRBV4-1; 7 nucleotides align to TRBD1. V dropped 4 bases and J dropped 0; count of bases not matched to a gene: 4. This CDR3 has 15 amino acids. Germline lookup yields CDR1 MGHRA and CDR2 YSYEKL. CDR3 sequence reads: CASSPLDRSTDTQYF. The CDR3 region has the DNA TGCGCCAGCAGCCCCCTGGACAGGAGCACAGATACGCAGTATTTT.

In the case of this clonotype: A read error is possible here, since a much larger clone lies one base away. V gene TRBV6-6 combines with J gene TRBJ2-1; TRBD1 aligns across 8 bases. Germline V gene sequence: CDR1 MNHNY, CDR2 SVGAGI (reference sequence). This CDR3 spans 15 amino acids. The CDR3 protein is CASGYLTGGKNEQFF. The CDR3 region has the DNA TGTGCCAGCGGTTATCTAACAGGGGGTAAGAATGAGCAGTTCTTC.

This clonotype came up many times. The CDR3 region is CASNLPADTQYF. The CDR3 coding sequence is TGTGCCAGCAACCTCCCAGCAGATACGCAGTATTTT. V gene TRBV9 combines with J gene TRBJ2-3; D gene ambiguous. The CDR3 totals 12 residues. V gave up 6 bases and J gave up 4 bases, with 9 bases separating them. CDR1 is SGDLS and CDR2 is YYNGEE in the germline V gene.

This clonotype was counted a single time. The rearrangement uses TRBV14 and TRBJ1-4; D might be TRBD1 (5 bases). V gave up 5 bases and J gave up 4 bases, with 14 bases separating them. The CDR3 loop spans 15 amino acids. Germline-derived CDR1 and CDR2 are SGHDN and FVKESK. DNA of the CDR3: TGTGCCAGCAGCTCCGGGACGGCCATTAATGAAAAACTGTTTTTT. Translated: CASSSGTAINEKLFF. The full variable domain, its missing parts supplied by reference TRBV14 and TRBJ1-4, is EAGVTQFPSHSVIEKGQTVTLRCDPISGHDNLYWYRRVMGKEIKFLLHFVKESKQDESGMPNNRFLAERTGGTYSTLKVQPAELEDSGVYFCASSSGTAINEKLFFGSGTQLSVL.